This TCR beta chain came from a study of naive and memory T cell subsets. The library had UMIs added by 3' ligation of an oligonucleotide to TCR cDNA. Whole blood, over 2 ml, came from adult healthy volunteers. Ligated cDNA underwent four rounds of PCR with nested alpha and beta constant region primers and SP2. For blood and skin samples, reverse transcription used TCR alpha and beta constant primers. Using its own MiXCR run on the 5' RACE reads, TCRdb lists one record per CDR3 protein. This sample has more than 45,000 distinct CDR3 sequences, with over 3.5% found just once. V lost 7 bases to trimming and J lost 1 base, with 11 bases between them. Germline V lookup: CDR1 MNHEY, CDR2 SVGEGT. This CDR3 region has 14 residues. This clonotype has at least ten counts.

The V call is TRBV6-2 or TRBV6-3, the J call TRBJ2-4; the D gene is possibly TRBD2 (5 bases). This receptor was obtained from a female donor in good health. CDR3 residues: CASKRPGAKNIQYF. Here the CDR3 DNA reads TGTGCCAGCAAACGCCCGGGGGCCAAAAACATTCAGTACTTC.